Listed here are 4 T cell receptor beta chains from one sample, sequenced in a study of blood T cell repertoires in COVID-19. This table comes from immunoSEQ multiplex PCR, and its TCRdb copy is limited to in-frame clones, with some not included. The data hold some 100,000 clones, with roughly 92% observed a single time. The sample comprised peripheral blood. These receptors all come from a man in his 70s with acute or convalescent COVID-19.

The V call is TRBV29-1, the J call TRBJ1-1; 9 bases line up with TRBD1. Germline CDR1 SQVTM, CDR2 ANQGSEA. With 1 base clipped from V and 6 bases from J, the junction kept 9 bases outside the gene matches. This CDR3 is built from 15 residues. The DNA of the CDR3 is TGCAGCGTTGAAGCTTTACAGGGGGCTGGGGCTGAAGCTTTCTTT. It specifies CSVEALQGAGAEAFF.

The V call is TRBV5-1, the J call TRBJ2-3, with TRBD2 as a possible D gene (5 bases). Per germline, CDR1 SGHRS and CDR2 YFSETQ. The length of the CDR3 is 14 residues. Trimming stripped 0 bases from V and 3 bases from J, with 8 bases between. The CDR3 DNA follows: TGCGCCAGCAGCTTGGCCTCGGGAACAGATACGCAGTATTTT. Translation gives CASSLASGTDTQYF.

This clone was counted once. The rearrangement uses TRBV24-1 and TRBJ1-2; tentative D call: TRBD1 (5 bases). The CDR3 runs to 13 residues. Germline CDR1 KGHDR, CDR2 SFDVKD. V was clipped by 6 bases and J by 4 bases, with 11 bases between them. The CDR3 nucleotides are TGTGCCACCAGTATAACAGGTGGCTATGGCTACACCTTC. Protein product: CATSITGGYGYTF.

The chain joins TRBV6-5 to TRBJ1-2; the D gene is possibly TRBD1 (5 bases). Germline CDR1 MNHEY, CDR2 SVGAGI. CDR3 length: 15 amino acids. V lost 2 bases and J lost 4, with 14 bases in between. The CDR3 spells CASSYAQGLGYGYTF. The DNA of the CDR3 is TGTGCCAGCAGTTACGCGCAGGGTCTCGGCTATGGCTACACCTTC.